The clone carrying this T cell receptor (beta chain) showed up many times. Its antigen is not identified. Germline lookup yields CDR1 DFQATT and CDR2 SNEGSKA (reference sequence). The CDR3 extends over 14 amino acids. Unmatched junction bases numbered 5, after V lost 2 bases and J lost 4 bases. This record comes from a study of T-cell reconstitution after alpha-beta-depleted transplantation in children. Study-level results: A year had passed since transplant, and T-cell counts and diversity by then came mostly from newly produced T cells. The study reportedly traced alpha-beta T cells about two months after transplant to several hundred expanded graft clones.

Researchers prepared the TCRbeta library using unique molecular identifiers, the study reports. From the PCR reads, TCRdb called clonotypes with MiXCR, one entry per CDR3 protein. The data hold around 270,000 distinct CDR3 sequences, with just over 7.5% observed a single time. The TCR originated in a female patient aged 2 to 10 who had a stem cell transplant for Fanconi anemia, so the T cells may come from the graft donor. V usage is TRBV20-1 and J usage is TRBJ2-7; 10 bases agree with TRBD1. Sequences were derived from peripheral blood, sampled 360 days after TCRalphabeta/CD19-depleted stem cell transplant. In nucleotides, the CDR3 is TGCAGTGCTAGATGGGGGGACAGGGGATACGAGCAGTACTTC. Translation: CSARWGDRGYEQYF.